Here is one T cell receptor beta chain with its context. Its matching antigen is unknown. The sample originates from a study of OX40 agonist ivuxolimab in advanced cancers. Overall study: Dose-escalation subjects each had hepatocellular carcinoma, melanoma, renal cell or head and neck cancer. Having had anti-PD-1, anti-PD-L1 or anti-CTLA-4 therapy before was allowed, and approximately 40% had some. Study results and caveats: Relative to CD4+, CD8+ T cells held more expanded clones on average.

CDR3 length equals 14 residues. Trimming took 0 bases from V and 10 from J; bases not matched to a gene: 2. Germline CDR1 and CDR2: SGHRS and YFSETQ. TCRdb's copy holds only in-frame clones and misses some; the assay was immunoSEQ multiplex PCR. The table includes under 100,000 clones, 92% detected once. The chain carries TRBV5-1 and TRBJ1-6; 9 nucleotides align to TRBD1. This sequence was found in an adult with an advanced solid tumor such as melanoma, head and neck, liver or kidney cancer. The sequences come from CD4+ or CD8+ T cells sorted from blood, collected in a trial of the OX40 agonist ivuxolimab. The DNA of the CDR3 is TGCGCCAGCAGCTTGGGACAGGGGGAATCACCCCTCCACTTT. Its protein is CASSLGQGESPLHF.